This T cell receptor beta chain is drawn from a study of blood T cells in healthy people across ages. V shed 6 bases and J shed 11 bases, with 25 bases lying between them. The CDR3 is 15 residues long. The authors ran a second PCR of about 7 to 11 cycles using a sample-barcoded 5' primer and a J-beta primer mix. One entry per CDR3 protein results from TCRdb running MiXCR on the 5' RACE reads. This sample has about 800,000 distinct CDR3 sequences; roughly 60% occur once, and the top ten carry 22%. The sample was blood. This chain links TRBV12-3 or TRBV12-4 with TRBJ2-5; possibly TRBD1 or TRBD2 for D (7 bases each). The sequence was obtained from a man aged 25-40 years in good health. The CDR3 DNA reads as TGTGCCAGCAGACGAAGGGGGCACAGGGAGGGTGAGCAGTACTTC. This sequence encodes CASRRRGHREGEQYF.